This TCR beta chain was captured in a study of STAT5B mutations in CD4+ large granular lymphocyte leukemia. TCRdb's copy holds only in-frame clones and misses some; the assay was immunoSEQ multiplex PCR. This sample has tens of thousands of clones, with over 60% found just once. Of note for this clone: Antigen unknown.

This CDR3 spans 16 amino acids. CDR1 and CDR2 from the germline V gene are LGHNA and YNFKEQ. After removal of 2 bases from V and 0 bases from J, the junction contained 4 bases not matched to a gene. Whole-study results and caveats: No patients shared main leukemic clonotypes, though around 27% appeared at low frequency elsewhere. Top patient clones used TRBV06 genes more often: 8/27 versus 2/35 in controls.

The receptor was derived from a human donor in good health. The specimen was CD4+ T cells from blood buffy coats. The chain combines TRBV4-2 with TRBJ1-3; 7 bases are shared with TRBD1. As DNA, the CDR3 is TGTGCCAGCAGCCAAAACCACAGGGGCTCTGGAAACACCATATATTTT. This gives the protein CASSQNHRGSGNTIYF.